This T cell receptor beta chain derives from a study of beta chain features in type 1 diabetes. Study information: Comparable age, gender and cell yields were observed in patients relative to healthy donors.

This clone has more than one count but fewer than ten. Its antigen is not identified. Study results and caveats: Patients with Type 1 diabetes showed moderately but significantly shorter TCRB CDR3s in all four CD4+ subsets. Among type 1 diabetes patients, VDJ junctions had fewer insertions and more deletions.

The CDR3 runs 16 residues. Naive, central memory, regulatory and stem cell-like memory cells within the CD4+ compartment were sorted using CD45RO/CCR7/CD25/CD127/CD95/CD27. Since all of the isolated RNA was reverse transcribed, expressed TCRB transcripts were what got sequenced. Libraries were prepared by immunoSEQ multiplex PCR; TCRdb keeps only in-frame clonotypes and omits some of them. The profile shows over 150,000 clones, approximately 8% of them singletons. The receptor was isolated from a man aged 18 to 29 with type 1 diabetes. The specimen sequenced was central memory CD4+ T cells from blood. The rearrangement links TRBV21-1 to TRBJ2-7; the D call in the table, TRBD2, was not verified against the DNA. TRBV21-1 is marked as a pseudogene. Here the CDR3 DNA reads TGTGCCAGCCGCGGGCAGCGGGATCCCCACTCCTACGAGCAGTACTTC. It codes for CASRGQRDPHSYEQYF.